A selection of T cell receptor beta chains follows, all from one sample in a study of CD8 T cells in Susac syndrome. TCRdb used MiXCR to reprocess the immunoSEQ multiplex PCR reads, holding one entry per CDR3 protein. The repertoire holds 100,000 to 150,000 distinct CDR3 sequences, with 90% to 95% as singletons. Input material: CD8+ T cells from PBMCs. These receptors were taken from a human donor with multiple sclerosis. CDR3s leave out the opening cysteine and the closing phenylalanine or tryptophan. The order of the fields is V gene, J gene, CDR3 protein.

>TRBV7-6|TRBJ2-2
ASSPRQGPNTGELF
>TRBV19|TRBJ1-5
ASTPGQGNNQPQH
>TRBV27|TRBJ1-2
ANPAEWPSYGYT
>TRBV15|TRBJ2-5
ATSRQIGGRGETQY
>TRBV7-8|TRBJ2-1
ASTKSRQEGNEQF
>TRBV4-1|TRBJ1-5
ASSPQTDSNQPQH
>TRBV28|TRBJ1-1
ASSLGTGYTEAF
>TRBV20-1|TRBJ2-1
SARDYLARRITANEQF
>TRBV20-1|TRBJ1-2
SARDLAGEAYGYT
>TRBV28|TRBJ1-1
ASSLPKYTEAF
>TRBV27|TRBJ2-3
ASRPLAGGLGDTQY
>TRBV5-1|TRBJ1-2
ASSLSGTGVLNT
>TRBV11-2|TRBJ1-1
ASSPKMQAAF
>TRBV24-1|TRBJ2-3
ATSDGRAGDTQY
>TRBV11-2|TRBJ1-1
ASSPRTGTEAF